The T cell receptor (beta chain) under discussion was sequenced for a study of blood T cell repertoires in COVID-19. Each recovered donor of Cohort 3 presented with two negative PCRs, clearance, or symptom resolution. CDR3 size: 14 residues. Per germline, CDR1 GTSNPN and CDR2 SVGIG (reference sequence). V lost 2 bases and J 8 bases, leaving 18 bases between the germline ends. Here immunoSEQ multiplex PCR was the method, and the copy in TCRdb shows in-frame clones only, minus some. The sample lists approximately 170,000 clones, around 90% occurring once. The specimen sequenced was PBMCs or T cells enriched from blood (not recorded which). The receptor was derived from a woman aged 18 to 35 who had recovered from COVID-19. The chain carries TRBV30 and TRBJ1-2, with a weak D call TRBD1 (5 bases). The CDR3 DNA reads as TGTGCCTGGAGTTGGTCGGGGGGATATCAAGGCTACACCTTC. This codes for CAWSWSGGYQGYTF.